These 26 T cell receptor beta chains were all obtained from the same sample, sequenced in a study of T-cell memory formation after mild COVID-19. One entry per CDR3 protein results from TCRdb running MiXCR on the 5' RACE reads. The sample has about 470,000 distinct CDR3 sequences; roughly 18% are singletons. The sequenced sample consisted of PBMCs or a T cell subset sorted from them (not recorded which). These receptors all stem from an adult woman who had mild COVID-19 (a few samples of this study predate the infection). Cell type and time point are not known.

At least ten counts were recorded for this clonotype. The chain links TRBV5-1 to TRBJ2-3, with 7 positions matching TRBD2. This CDR3 has 16 amino acids. V was clipped by 1 base and J by 2 bases; unmatched bases: 7. The germline V gene encodes CDR1 SGHRS and CDR2 YFSETQ. For the CDR3, the DNA is TGCGCCAGCAGCTTGCGGCCTAGCGGCCTCACAGATACGCAGTATTTT. It is translated as CASSLRPSGLTDTQYF. The variable domain in full, completed from reference TRBV5-1 and TRBJ2-3, reads KAGVTQTPRYLIKTRGQQVTLSCSPISGHRSVSWYQQTPGQGLQFLFEYFSETQRNKGNFPGRFSGRQFSNSRSEMNVSTLELGDSALYLCASSLRPSGLTDTQYFGPGTRLTVL.

This clonotype has more than one count but fewer than ten. CDR3 nucleotide sequence: TGCAGCGTCCAAGGGGGCCTGAACACTGAAGCTTTCTTT. Its translation is CSVQGGLNTEAFF. This chain links TRBV29-1 with TRBJ1-1; 7 bases align to TRBD1. The CDR3 extends over 13 amino acids. V was pared by 6 bases and J by 0 bases, with 4 bases of the junction left unmatched. The germline V gene has CDR1 SQVTM and CDR2 ANQGSEA.

The sample holds a few counts of this clonotype. This sequence joins TRBV3-1 and TRBJ2-5; no clear D gene. This CDR3 is built from 14 residues. CDR1 LGHDT and CDR2 YNNKEL come from the germline V gene (reference sequence). With 0 bases removed from V and 5 bases from J, the gap between germline ends came to 10 bases. The CDR3 loop is CASSQDPSRETQYF. CDR3 DNA: TGTGCCAGCAGCCAAGATCCCTCCAGGGAGACCCAGTACTTC.

The genes are TRBV3-1 and TRBJ1-1, with a possible D match to TRBD1 (6 bases). The CDR3 spans 13 residues. Trimming cost V 2 bases and J 3 bases, with 7 bases left between them. Germline V gene sequence: CDR1 LGHDT, CDR2 YNNKEL (reference sequence). CDR3 nucleotide sequence: TGTGCCAGCAGCCAAAGGGGGGACACTGAAGCTTTCTTT. Translating gives CASSQRGDTEAFF.

The gene calls are TRBV18 and TRBJ2-7, with a weak D call TRBD2 (6 bases). CDR1 KGHSH and CDR2 LQKENI come from the germline V gene. The CDR3 contains 14 residues. V lost 3 bases and J lost 1, with 10 bases in between. The CDR3 DNA is TGTGCCAGCTCACCGCAAGGGACTTCCTACGAGCAGTACTTC. As protein: CASSPQGTSYEQYF. Supplemented by reference TRBV18 and TRBJ2-7, the full variable domain reads NAGVMQNPRHLVRRRGQEARLRCSPMKGHSHVYWYRQLPEEGLKFMVYLQKENIIDESGMPKERFSAEFPKEGPSILRIQQVVRGDSAAYFCASSPQGTSYEQYFGPGTRLTVT.

The chain carries TRBV20-1 and TRBJ1-1; D possibly corresponds to TRBD1 (6 bases). This CDR3 contains 14 residues. The V gene lost 1 base and the J gene lost 0 bases, with 9 bases spanning the gap. CDR1 is DFQATT and CDR2 is SNEGSKA in the germline V gene (reference sequence). CDR3 nucleotide sequence: TGCAGTGCTAGAGCCGGGACACTGAACACTGAAGCTTTCTTT. Protein product: CSARAGTLNTEAFF.

The rearrangement links TRBV6-2 or TRBV6-3 to TRBJ1-1; D remains unclear. V was trimmed by 6 bases and J by 1 base, leaving 12 bases between them. This CDR3 contains 14 residues. CDR1 is MNHEY and CDR2 is SVGEGT in the germline V gene. The CDR3 is CASRGNLGNTEAFF. In nucleotides, the CDR3 is TGTGCCAGCAGGGGGAATCTAGGGAACACTGAAGCTTTCTTT.

The chain employs TRBV6-5 and TRBJ2-7, with unresolved D. V was pared by 4 bases and J by 0 bases, with 22 bases between. The CDR3 totals 18 residues. The germline V gene has CDR1 MNHEY and CDR2 SVGAGI. The CDR3 DNA is TGTGCCAGCAGTTTAGTTTCGGTACGGCCAAAAAGCTCCTACGAGCAGTACTTC. It codes for CASSLVSVRPKSSYEQYF.

This clonotype was seen a handful of times. This chain connects TRBV12-3 or TRBV12-4 to TRBJ2-2, with D possibly TRBD1 on 6 matching bases. The V end was cut by 5 bases, the J end by 5 bases, with 12 bases between. The CDR3 runs 14 residues. CDR3 loop: CASSIYRETGELFF. The CDR3, as DNA: TGTGCCAGCAGTATTTACAGGGAGACCGGGGAGCTGTTTTTT.

This chain uses TRBV15 with TRBJ2-7, with a weak D call TRBD1 (5 bases). V was pared by 5 bases and J by 4 bases, with 18 bases between. The CDR3 extends over 15 amino acids. Germline lookup yields CDR1 LNHNV and CDR2 YYDKDF (reference sequence). The DNA for the CDR3 is TGTGCCACCAGCGCCCAGGAATTAGGGGCTTACGAGCAGTACTTC. This sequence encodes CATSAQELGAYEQYF.

The V gene is TRBV2, the J gene TRBJ1-2; the D gene is possibly TRBD1 (5 bases). The CDR3 has 13 residues. From germline, CDR1 is SNHLY and CDR2 FYNNEI. Trimming pared 6 bases from V and 5 bases from J, leaving 13 bases between. The CDR3: CASRETAIYGYTF. Written as DNA, the CDR3 is TGTGCCAGCAGGGAGACAGCTATATATGGCTACACCTTC.

The V call is TRBV12-3 or TRBV12-4, the J call TRBJ1-1; 8 bases are a match to TRBD1. This CDR3 is 14 amino acids long. V was pared by 7 bases and J by 0 bases, with 4 bases of the junction left unmatched. CDR3 residues: CASTRTGLNTEAFF. In nucleotides, the CDR3 is TGTGCCAGCACCCGGACAGGGCTGAACACTGAAGCTTTCTTT.

The chain carries TRBV30 and TRBJ2-3; 12 nucleotides line up with TRBD2. V lost 3 bases to trimming and J lost 5 bases; unmatched junction nucleotides: 3. This CDR3 has 14 residues. CDR1 and CDR2 from the germline V gene are GTSNPN and SVGIG (reference sequence). The DNA for the CDR3 is TGTGCCTGGAGGACTAGCGGGAGTGGAGATACGCAGTATTTT. Protein product: CAWRTSGSGDTQYF.

This chain connects TRBV7-3 to TRBJ2-3, with D possibly matching TRBD1 (5 bases). V gave up 5 bases and J gave up 3 bases, with 15 bases separating them. This CDR3 spans 15 amino acids. Germline V CDR1 and CDR2: SGHTA, FQGTGA. Here the CDR3 reads CASSPGHDGTDTQYF. CDR3 bases: TGTGCCAGCAGCCCCGGACACGACGGGACAGATACGCAGTATTTT.

This clonotype was picked up a small number of times. J is TRBJ1-5 and V is TRBV14; no definite D call. This CDR3 is 13 amino acids long. V was cut by 1 base and J by 6 bases, with 7 bases left in between. CDR1 and CDR2 from the germline V gene are SGHDN and FVKESK. The CDR3 region has the DNA TGTGCCAGCAGCCAAGTTTTCGGTCAGCCCCAGCATTTT. Its translation: CASSQVFGQPQHF.

This sequence joins TRBV5-4 and TRBJ2-5; D assignment may be TRBD1 or TRBD2 (5 bases each). CDR3 length: 15 amino acids. V gave up 4 bases and J gave up 5 bases, with 18 bases separating them. Looked up from germline, CDR1 is SGHNT and CDR2 is YYREEE (reference sequence). CDR3 in DNA: TGTGCCAGCAGCGTGGAGGACACGGGGTGGGAGACCCAGTACTTC. Protein product: CASSVEDTGWETQYF.

This chain joins TRBV5-1 and TRBJ1-1; a weak D match, TRBD1 (6 bases). The length of the CDR3 is 14 residues. Germline loops: CDR1 SGHRS, CDR2 YFSETQ. The V and J ends lost 0 bases and 6 bases respectively, with 12 bases between them. The CDR3 protein is CASSLGQGRAEAFF. The CDR3 nucleotides read TGCGCCAGCAGCTTGGGGCAGGGGAGAGCTGAAGCTTTCTTT.

This chain connects TRBV15 to TRBJ2-5; D gene unclear. V lost 2 bases to trimming and J lost 5 bases, with 3 bases between them. This CDR3 contains 11 residues. The germline CDR1 and CDR2 sequences are LNHNV and YYDKDF (reference sequence). CDR3 in DNA: TGTGCCACCAGCAGAACGGAGACCCAGTACTTC. It specifies CATSRTETQYF.

This clonotype has ten or more counts. The rearrangement joins TRBV7-9 to TRBJ1-6; TRBD1 is a possible D gene (6 bases). CDR3 length: 17 amino acids. The V end was cut by 2 bases, the J end by 8 bases, with 19 bases between. CDR1 SEHNR and CDR2 FQNEAQ come from the germline V gene (reference sequence). CDR3 amino acids: CASSLRGSGGAHSPLHF. The DNA of the CDR3 is TGTGCCAGCAGCTTAAGGGGGAGTGGGGGCGCACATTCACCCCTCCACTTT.

In this sample, this clonotype turned up a few times. The rearrangement links TRBV3-1 to TRBJ2-3, with D unclear. The V end was cut by 3 bases, the J end by 10 bases, with 17 bases between. The CDR3 extends over 14 amino acids. Germline V lookup: CDR1 LGHDT, CDR2 YNNKEL (reference sequence). CDR3 loop: CASSHQGIEVAQYF. The CDR3 DNA reads as TGTGCCAGCAGCCACCAAGGGATAGAAGTGGCGCAGTATTTT.

This clonotype showed up many times. The genes are TRBV12-3 or TRBV12-4 and TRBJ2-2; no clear D. The CDR3 sequence is 13 residues long. Trimming cost V 4 bases and J 0 bases, with 3 bases left between them. The CDR3 coding sequence is TGTGCCAGCAGTTATCCGAACACCGGGGAGCTGTTTTTT. It encodes CASSYPNTGELFF.

This clonotype turned up a few times. The chain uses TRBV7-8 and TRBJ1-6; D is undetermined. The V end was cut by 5 bases, the J end by 2 bases, with 13 bases between. CDR1 is SGHVS, CDR2 FQNEAQ, per germline. The length of the CDR3 is 16 residues. CDR3 loop: CASSPSSATYNSPLHF. CDR3 coding DNA: TGTGCCAGCAGCCCATCGTCGGCTACCTATAATTCACCCCTCCACTTT.

This clonotype came up many times. The CDR3 reads CASSLGIDTQYF. CDR3 coding DNA: TGTGCCAGCAGCTTAGGGATAGATACGCAGTATTTT. The V gene is TRBV11-2, the J gene TRBJ2-3; unclear D gene. The CDR3 runs to 12 residues. The germline gives CDR1 SGHAT, CDR2 FQNNGV. V shed 1 base and J shed 5 bases, with 4 bases lying between them. The complete variable domain, with remaining parts taken from reference TRBV11-2 and TRBJ2-3, reads EAGVAQSPRYKIIEKRQSVAFWCNPISGHATLYWYQQILGQGPKLLIQFQNNGVVDDSQLPKDRFSAERLKGVDSTLKIQPAKLEDSAVYLCASSLGIDTQYFGPGTRLTVL.

The table lists this clonotype with many counts. The J gene is TRBJ2-1, the V gene TRBV6-5; D uncertain. The V gene's germline CDR1 is MNHEY and CDR2 SVGAGI. CDR3 size: 14 residues. With 2 bases removed from V and 0 bases from J, the gap between germline ends came to 5 bases. CDR3 in DNA: TGTGCCAGCAGTTACGAGAGCTCCTACAATGAGCAGTTCTTC. This sequence encodes CASSYESSYNEQFF.

Concerning this clonotype itself: This may arise from a read error, as a much more abundant clone is one base away. The V call is TRBV9, the J call TRBJ2-3, with 13 bases lining up with TRBD2. Germline V CDR1 and CDR2: SGDLS, YYNGEE. The CDR3 is 16 residues long. The J segment lost 3 bases and the V segment lost 4 bases, leaving 5 bases of the junction unmatched. CDR3 in DNA: TGTGCCAGCAGCACATCGACTAGCGGGGGGACAGATACGCAGTATTTT. Its protein product is CASSTSTSGGTDTQYF. Based on the CDR3 plus reference TRBV9 and TRBJ2-3, the full variable domain is DSGVTQTPKHLITATGQRVTLRCSPRSGDLSVYWYQQSLDQGLQFLIQYYNGEERAKGNILERFSAQQFPDLHSELNLSSLELGDSALYFCASSTSTSGGTDTQYFGPGTRLTVL.

The sample holds many counts of this clonotype. This chain uses TRBV20-1 with TRBJ2-7; D not certain. V was pared by 1 base and J by 3 bases, with 16 bases between. CDR3 length: 15 amino acids. Germline assignment: CDR1 DFQATT and CDR2 SNEGSKA (reference sequence). Here the CDR3 reads CSARARPASLYEQYF. CDR3 sequence (DNA): TGCAGTGCTAGAGCCCGCCCGGCCTCCCTCTACGAGCAGTACTTC.